A selection of T cell receptor beta chains follows, all from one sample in a study of blood T cell repertoires in COVID-19. Sequencing was performed with immunoSEQ multiplex PCR; in TCRdb, only in-frame clones are kept and a portion is missing. The sample has more than 85,000 clones, approximately 87% seen once. Sequences were obtained from peripheral blood. The origin of the receptors is a woman aged 60-75 years with acute or convalescent COVID-19. Both conserved end residues are part of each CDR3. The order of the fields is D gene, V gene, J gene, clone size, CDR3 DNA, CDR3 protein. A D gene is named only where the DNA matches it firmly. Only some rows state a clone size, as once, few, many or a class for expanded clones.

TRBD1	TRBV6-6	TRBJ1-2	few	TGTGCCAGCACCTGGGGGGACAGATGGTTAGGCTACACCTTC	CASTWGDRWLGYTF
TRBD2	TRBV29-1	TRBJ2-7	few	TGCAGCGTTGGGGGACTAGCAGGGTACGAGCAGTACTTC	CSVGGLAGYEQYF
TRBD1	TRBV6-5	TRBJ1-4	few	TGTGCCAGCAGTTCCGGGACAGGGGATGAAAAACTGTTTTTT	CASSSGTGDEKLFF
TRBD2	TRBV9	TRBJ2-2	-	TGTGCCAGCAGCGCCCCTTTGGCGGGGGTCCTCACCGGGGAGCTGTTTTTT	CASSAPLAGVLTGELFF
TRBD2	TRBV11-3	TRBJ2-5	-	TGTGCCAGCACCAAACCCGGGGGGATCCAAGAGACCCAGTACTTC	CASTKPGGIQETQYF
-	TRBV9	TRBJ2-5	once	TGTGCCAGCAGCGACCCTACCGAGCAAGAGACCCAGTACTTC	CASSDPTEQETQYF
TRBD1	TRBV27	TRBJ2-5	-	TGTGCCAGCAGTTTAGGGACAGGGGGGACCCAGTACTTC	CASSLGTGGTQYF
-	TRBV7-9	TRBJ2-5	-	TGTGCCAGCAGCTTGGACAGTGGCCAAGAGACCCAGTACTTC	CASSLDSGQETQYF
-	TRBV9	TRBJ2-2	-	TGTGCCAGCAGGAGAGACACCGGGGAGCTGTTTTTT	CASRRDTGELFF
-	TRBV9	TRBJ2-7	-	TGTGCCAGCAGCGTAGGGGGCGGGACTCCGGGTGACGAGCAGTACTTC	CASSVGGGTPGDEQYF
-	TRBV5-5	TRBJ2-5	-	TGTGCCAGCAGCGCAATGGGCAGGGTGGGGGAGACCCAGTACTTC	CASSAMGRVGETQYF
TRBD1	TRBV7-2	TRBJ1-2	-	TGTGCCAGCAGCTTAGCGCGTGGGACAGGGGCCGGCTACACCTTC	CASSLARGTGAGYTF
-	TRBV18	TRBJ1-6	-	TGTGCCAGCTCCGAAGTAGAGGATTCACCCCTCCACTTT	CASSEVEDSPLHF
TRBD2	TRBV6-2/TRBV6-3	TRBJ2-1	-	TGTGCCAGCAGCAGACTAGCGGCCAGGGGTGAGCAGTTCTTC	CASSRLAARGEQFF
-	TRBV5-6	TRBJ1-2	-	TGTGCCAGCAGCCTAGACAGGACAGATGGCTACACCTTC	CASSLDRTDGYTF
TRBD2	TRBV30	TRBJ2-3	-	TGTGCCTGGACCGCACCCCAGCGGGGGCGGGATACGCAGTATTTT	CAWTAPQRGRDTQYF
-	TRBV3-1/TRBV3-2	TRBJ2-5	-	TGTGCCAGCAGCCAATCCGGGATAAGTCCCCAAGAGACCCAGTACTTC	CASSQSGISPQETQYF
-	TRBV18	TRBJ2-3	-	TGTGCCAGCTCACTTCCTACAGATACGCAGTATTTT	CASSLPTDTQYF
-	TRBV28	TRBJ2-7	-	TGTGCCAGCAGTTTATTGAGGATGGACGAGCAGTACTTC	CASSLLRMDEQYF
-	TRBV24-1	TRBJ2-5	-	TGTGCCACCGCTACAGGAGTTACCCAGTACTTC	CATATGVTQYF
-	TRBV6-5	TRBJ2-7	-	TGTGCCAGCAGTTACTCGGGTTTTTCAGGCTACGAGCAGTACTTC	CASSYSGFSGYEQYF
TRBD2	TRBV6-1	TRBJ2-7	-	TGTGCCAGCAGTGGGACGGGGAGGGGCCTTGAGGACGAGCAGTACTTC	CASSGTGRGLEDEQYF
-	TRBV5-4	TRBJ1-2	-	TGTGCCAGCAGCTCTACAGGGACCTATGGCTACACCTTC	CASSSTGTYGYTF
TRBD1	TRBV19	TRBJ1-1	once	TGTGCCAGTAGACCGGGACAGGCTGAAGCTTTCTTT	CASRPGQAEAFF
-	TRBV6-5	TRBJ2-5	-	TGTGCCAGCAGCGCAGGGGTCTGGGGAGAGACCCAGTACTTC	CASSAGVWGETQYF
-	TRBV30	TRBJ2-3	-	TGTGCCTGGAGTGTCGCGAGCACAGATACGCAGTATTTT	CAWSVASTDTQYF
TRBD1	TRBV9	TRBJ2-6	-	TGTGCCAGCAGCGACGGACAGGGCCCGAGCTCTGGGGCCAACGTCCTGACTTTC	CASSDGQGPSSGANVLTF
-	TRBV7-9	TRBJ1-5	-	TGTGCCAGCAGCTTTGGACGAGGAGGTCAGCCCCAGCATTTT	CASSFGRGGQPQHF
TRBD1	TRBV12-3/TRBV12-4	TRBJ1-2	once	TGTGCCAGCAGTTTGCAGGGGGGCTATGGCTACACCTTC	CASSLQGGYGYTF
-	TRBV4-2	TRBJ1-4	once	TGTGCCAGCAGCCAAGAGCTAAATGAAAAACTGTTTTTT	CASSQELNEKLFF
TRBD1	TRBV5-5	TRBJ2-3	-	TGTGCCAGCAGCTTGCTAGGGGGCGCAGATACGCAGTATTTT	CASSLLGGADTQYF
TRBD2	TRBV10-1	TRBJ2-1	few	TGCGCCAGCAGCCAAACTAGCGGGAGGCACAATGAGCAGTTCTTC	CASSQTSGRHNEQFF